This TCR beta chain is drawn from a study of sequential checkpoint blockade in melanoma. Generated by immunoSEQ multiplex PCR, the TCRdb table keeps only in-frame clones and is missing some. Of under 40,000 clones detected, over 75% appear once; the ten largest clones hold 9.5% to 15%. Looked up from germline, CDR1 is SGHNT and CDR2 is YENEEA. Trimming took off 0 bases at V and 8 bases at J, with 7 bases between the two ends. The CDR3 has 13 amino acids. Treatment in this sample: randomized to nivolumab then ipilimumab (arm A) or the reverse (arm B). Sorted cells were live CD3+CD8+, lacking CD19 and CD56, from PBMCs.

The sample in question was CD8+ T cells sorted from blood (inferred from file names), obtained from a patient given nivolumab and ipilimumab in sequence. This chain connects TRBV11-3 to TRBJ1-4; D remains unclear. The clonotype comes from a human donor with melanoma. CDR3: CASSLEEGEKLFF. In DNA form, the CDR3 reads TGTGCCAGCAGCTTAGAAGAGGGCGAAAAACTGTTTTTT.